What follows is one T cell receptor (beta chain) and its context. Clones were read by immunoSEQ multiplex PCR, and TCRdb kept only the in-frame ones, dropping some. The sample holds some 90,000 clones, 80% to 95% seen once. The data belong to a study of OX40 agonist ivuxolimab in advanced cancers. Overall study context: Enrolled patients in dose escalation had cancers that were hepatocellular carcinoma, melanoma, renal cell or head and neck cancer.

From germline, CDR1 is MNHEY and CDR2 SMNVEV (reference sequence). The CDR3 totals 15 residues. V gave up 4 bases and J gave up 7 bases, with 17 bases separating them. The sequenced sample was CD4+ or CD8+ T cells sorted from blood, obtained in a trial of the OX40 agonist ivuxolimab. The V call is TRBV27, the J call TRBJ2-1; tentatively, D is TRBD2 (6 bases). This TCR came from an adult with an advanced solid tumor such as melanoma, head and neck, liver or kidney cancer. The CDR3 loop is CASSWSGLATNEQFF. The CDR3 coding sequence is TGTGCCAGCAGTTGGTCTGGGCTAGCGACTAATGAGCAGTTCTTC.